These T cell receptor beta chains were read from a single sample in a study of cytomegalovirus exposure and HLA in healthy donors. The table came from immunoSEQ multiplex PCR; TCRdb's copy has only in-frame clones and leaves some out. The sample consists of over 100,000 clones, around three quarters of them appearing once. Sequenced input: PBMCs. The receptors here all came from a female donor in good health and CMV-seronegative. The CDR3 runs from the conserved cysteine through the conserved F or W. Expanded clones are given a class, and other clones once, few, many or no size at all.

j_call | clone_size | v_call | cdr3_length | cdr3_aa
TRBJ1-3 | NA | TRBV7-9 | 17 | CASSGARQDFSGNTIYF
TRBJ2-3 | NA | TRBV5-4 | 16 | CASSLGGSGGLDTQYF
TRBJ2-1 | NA | TRBV7-7 | 13 | CASSLGANNEQFF
TRBJ2-7 | few | TRBV10-3 | 16 | CAIRDGLAGSSYEQYF
TRBJ1-6 | NA | TRBV19 | 15 | CASSTDRERNSPLHF
TRBJ2-1 | NA | TRBV7-7 | 13 | CASSSGQSNEQFF
TRBJ2-1 | NA | TRBV30 | 13 | CAWDLGQTNEQFF
TRBJ1-1 | NA | TRBV11-2 | 17 | CAIDYLRPPNWHTEAFF
TRBJ2-1 | NA | TRBV7-9 | 17 | CASSLSGLAGVGGEQFF
TRBJ2-7 | NA | TRBV19 | 11 | CASSTFNEQYF
TRBJ2-1 | NA | TRBV9 | 16 | CASSGYGGVSYNEQFF
TRBJ2-1 | NA | TRBV27 | 17 | CASQEVGYRGAYNEQFF
TRBJ1-2 | NA | TRBV18 | 15 | CASSPETGLNYGYTF
TRBJ1-1 | NA | TRBV6-1 | 12 | CASSEVGGQAFF
TRBJ1-2 | NA | TRBV5-5 | 14 | CASSPGQGARGYTF
TRBJ1-5 | NA | TRBV4-1 | 13 | CAISRELGQPQHF
TRBJ1-5 | NA | TRBV29-1 | 13 | CSVRTGWDQPQHF
TRBJ2-7 | NA | TRBV5-1 | 18 | CASSLPRDTESLVYEQYF
TRBJ2-1 | NA | TRBV7-8 | 16 | CASSLAGGGALDEQFF
TRBJ1-3 | NA | TRBV12-5 | 16 | CASGAPGTGAGNTIYF
TRBJ1-4 | NA | TRBV29-1 | 15 | CSACTRWTGGGKLFF
TRBJ1-2 | NA | TRBV2 | 18 | CASSEDGAGGTENYGYTF
TRBJ2-7 | once | TRBV2 | 13 | CASSRTGYYEQYF
TRBJ1-2 | NA | TRBV9 | 14 | CASSPWEGDYGYTF
TRBJ2-2 | NA | TRBV13 | 15 | CASSLVGGYTGELFF
TRBJ1-6 | once | TRBV19 | 13 | CASSTGYNSPLHF
TRBJ1-1 | NA | TRBV18 | 14 | CASSPATGFTEAFF
TRBJ2-7 | NA | TRBV5-1 | 16 | CASSLEGTGGSYEQYF
TRBJ1-2 | NA | TRBV27 | 13 | CASSKTENYGYTF
TRBJ1-4 | NA | TRBV6-6 | 16 | CASSRGPGLRGEKLFF
TRBJ2-6 | NA | TRBV30 | 14 | CAWRQVRGANVLTF
TRBJ1-1 | few | TRBV7-2 | 16 | CASSPGQGRGNTEAFF
TRBJ2-5 | NA | TRBV7-8 | 15 | CASSYPSGGVETQYF
TRBJ1-1 | NA | TRBV15 | 14 | CATSRDLSVTEAFF
TRBJ2-2 | NA | TRBV7-2 | 14 | CASSLIEGTGELFF
TRBJ1-3 | NA | TRBV4-2 | 15 | CASSLSGSSGNTIYF